This record concerns one T cell receptor beta chain sequence. As yet, its antigen is unknown. The time point: newly diagnosed GD, antithyroid drugs for less than 3 months. The TCR library was prepared using RNA isolated from PBMCs. Each patient gave around 10 milliliters of EDTA-anticoagulated peripheral blood. Combining iRepertoire HTBI primers with Arm-PCR of CDR3 regions, the authors built TCR beta libraries. Via MiXCR, TCRdb re-called the multiplex PCR reads, giving one row per CDR3 protein. Seen here are about 540,000 distinct CDR3 sequences, approximately 15% observed once, and the top ten hold roughly 9.7%. V lost 2 bases and J 2 bases, leaving 16 bases between the germline ends. The CDR3 covers 16 residues. The germline V gene has CDR1 SEHNR and CDR2 FQNEAQ (reference sequence). This specimen comes from a study of regulatory T cells in long-lasting Graves disease. As for the study in general: Prior antithyroid drug treatment in newly diagnosed Graves' patients lasted under 3 months. Regarding the study as a whole: Persistent disease exhibited a predilection for TRBV28, TRBJ1-2 and TRBJ2-5.

Another study also made use of these data, one on T cells in Graves' hyperthyroidism and ophthalmopathy.

This receptor was taken from a man aged 25 to 45 with Graves disease. This specimen was peripheral blood mononuclear cells (PBMCs), taken at new diagnosis, from a patient treated with antithyroid drugs. V is TRBV7-9 and J is TRBJ2-7, with a tentative D call TRBD2 (5 bases). The CDR3 nucleotides are TGTGCCAGCAGCTTAACAAAGGAGGCATCGCCCTACGAGCAGTACTTC. Translating gives CASSLTKEASPYEQYF.